This TCR beta chain was identified during a study of CD8 T cell repertoires and HIV-1 epitope variants. About the research overall: Controls included no peptide, Ebola AY9 epitope, and a CMV, EBV, flu pool.

CDR3 length equals 15 residues. Germline CDR1 is SEHNR and CDR2 is FQNEAQ (reference sequence). The V segment lost 5 bases and the J segment 5 bases; nucleotides outside the gene matches: 11. Repertoires were generated with immunoSEQ multiplex PCR, while TCRdb's copy carries only in-frame clones and drops some. The sample comprises 3,000 or so clones, approximately 70% of which are singletons, and under 45% rests with the top ten. As to this clone: Its antigen is still unknown.

This TCR came from a male donor with HIV. This sequence joins TRBV7-9 and TRBJ2-7; 8 bases are a match to TRBD1. Sequencing input: cultured CD8+ T cells derived from PBMCs. The CDR3 spells CASSEIQGAINEQYF. The CDR3 bases are TGTGCCAGCAGCGAGATTCAGGGGGCGATCAACGAGCAGTACTTC.